The 15 T cell receptor beta chains listed next were all sequenced from one sample in a study of tumor-infiltrating lymphocytes in localized non-small cell lung cancer. Clones were read by immunoSEQ multiplex PCR, and TCRdb kept only the in-frame ones, dropping some. The sample consists of 9,000 to 10,000 clones, 72% of them appearing once. Sequenced: lung tumor tissue. The receptor set was obtained from a human donor with non-small cell lung cancer.

By share, this clone ranks as medium-sized (0.01 to 0.1%). The identical CDR3 is also encoded by other nucleotide sequences in the sample. This sequence joins TRBV18 and TRBJ2-6; D might be TRBD1 or TRBD2, each matching 5 bases. Deletions cut 0 bases from V and 4 bases from J, with 10 bases between. The germline CDR1 and CDR2 sequences are KGHSH and LQKENI. The CDR3 has 16 residues. Written as DNA, the CDR3 is TGTGCCAGCTCACCACCGTCGGGGCCAGGGGCCAACGTCCTGACTTTC. Protein sequence: CASSPPSGPGANVLTF.

The gene calls are TRBV6-5 and TRBJ2-1; no clear D gene. CDR3 length: 13 residues. Looked up from germline, CDR1 is MNHEY and CDR2 is SVGAGI. V was clipped by 8 bases and J by 8 bases, with 16 bases between them. CDR3: CASRPLTGDEQFF. The CDR3 nucleotides read TGTGCCAGCCGACCCCTAACTGGGGATGAGCAGTTCTTC.

The CDR3 bases are TGTGCCAGCAGCTTCGGCCAGATGAACACTGAAGCTTTCTTT. As protein: CASSFGQMNTEAFF. This chain connects TRBV7-8 to TRBJ1-1; D uncertain. V lost 3 bases, J lost 0 bases, and 8 bases lay in between. Germline loops: CDR1 SGHVS, CDR2 FQNEAQ. The length of the CDR3 is 14 residues.

The rearrangement links TRBV4-2 to TRBJ2-1; 7 nucleotides agree with TRBD2. V trimming: 3 bases; J trimming: 6 bases; junction bases outside the gene matches: 2. The CDR3 loop spans 13 amino acids. Germline lookup yields CDR1 LGHNA and CDR2 YNFKEQ. Here the CDR3 reads CASSQTSSNEQFF. DNA for the CDR3: TGTGCCAGCAGCCAGACTAGCTCCAATGAGCAGTTCTTC.

The rearrangement uses TRBV7-9 and TRBJ2-3, with TRBD2 matching over 8 bases. CDR1 SEHNR and CDR2 FQNEAQ come from the germline V gene (reference sequence). There are 15 residues in the CDR3. After removal of 2 bases from V and 5 bases from J, the junction contained 6 bases not matched to a gene. The DNA of the CDR3 is TGTGCCAGCAGCTTATTTAGCGGGGCCAAAGATACGCAGTATTTT. Its translation is CASSLFSGAKDTQYF. The variable domain in full, with the rest retrieved from reference TRBV7-9 and TRBJ2-3, is DTGVSQNPRHKITKRGQNVTFRCDPISEHNRLYWYRQTLGQGPEFLTYFQNEAQLEKSRLLSDRFSAERPKGSFSTLEIQRTEQGDSAMYLCASSLFSGAKDTQYFGPGTRLTVL.

The V call is TRBV12-5, the J call TRBJ1-6, with 7 bases matching TRBD1. Trimming at V came to 5 bases and at J to 10 bases, leaving 11 bases not matched to a gene. From germline, CDR1 is LGHNT and CDR2 FRNRAP. The CDR3 totals 15 residues. DNA of the CDR3: TGTGCTAGTGGTCTAGGGGACAGCCAAGCCTCACCCCTCCACTTT. It translates to CASGLGDSQASPLHF.

V and J are TRBV5-1 and TRBJ2-1; D not resolved. Trimming removed 7 bases at V and 0 bases at J, with 5 bases between. Germline lookup yields CDR1 SGHRS and CDR2 YFSETQ. The CDR3 extends over 12 amino acids. CDR3: CASQLSYNEQFF. CDR3 nucleotide sequence: TGCGCCAGCCAGCTCTCCTACAATGAGCAGTTCTTC.

The J gene is TRBJ1-6, the V gene TRBV7-8, with TRBD1 as a possible D gene (5 bases). Germline V gene sequence: CDR1 SGHVS, CDR2 FQNEAQ. This CDR3 has 15 residues. Trimming took 5 bases from V and 7 from J, leaving 15 bases between them. The CDR3 is CASSGTGSRNSPLHF. The CDR3 coding sequence is TGTGCCAGCAGCGGTACAGGATCGCGGAATTCACCCCTCCACTTT.

The rearrangement links TRBV5-4 to TRBJ2-3, with 11 positions matching TRBD1. Trimming removed 3 bases from V and 4 bases from J; junction bases left unmatched: 7. Germline-derived CDR1 and CDR2 are SGHNT and YYREEE (reference sequence). The CDR3 covers 16 residues. CDR3 coding DNA: TGTGCCAGCAGCTCTGGGACAGGGGGTCGCGCAGATACGCAGTATTTT. Translated, it gives CASSSGTGGRADTQYF. The full variable domain, in which reference TRBV5-4 and TRBJ2-3 provide the parts outside the CDR3, is ETGVTQSPTHLIKTRGQQVTLRCSSQSGHNTVSWYQQALGQGPQFIFQYYREEENGRGNFPPRFSGLQFPNYSSELNVNALELDDSALYLCASSSGTGGRADTQYFGPGTRLTVL.

This clone was detected a few times. The chain is built from TRBV18 and TRBJ2-7, with 9 positions matching TRBD2. CDR3 length: 18 residues. V shed 4 bases and J 3 bases; nucleotides not matched to a gene: 16. The germline CDR1 and CDR2 sequences are KGHSH and LQKENI. CDR3 protein: CASSRGIAGAPIFYEQYF. CDR3 in DNA: TGTGCCAGCTCACGCGGGATAGCGGGGGCCCCGATTTTCTACGAGCAGTACTTC.

The chain carries TRBV6-6 and TRBJ2-7; D is unresolved. Germline V gene sequence: CDR1 MNHNY, CDR2 SVGAGI (reference sequence). Trimming removed 4 bases from V and 0 bases from J, with 10 bases in between. The CDR3 has 14 amino acids. CDR3 bases: TGTGCCAGCAGTTGGGTCGGGTCCTCCTACGAGCAGTACTTC. It is translated as CASSWVGSSYEQYF.

CDR3 nucleotide sequence: TGCGCCAGCAGCAGGGATTCGGGCTCTCCTTACAATGAGCAGTTCTTC. Translating it yields CASSRDSGSPYNEQFF. The chain employs TRBV5-1 and TRBJ2-1; D remains ambiguous. Germline loops: CDR1 SGHRS, CDR2 YFSETQ. Trimming pared 4 bases from V and 4 bases from J, leaving 18 bases between. The CDR3 totals 16 residues. The variable domain in full, with the rest retrieved from reference TRBV5-1 and TRBJ2-1, is KAGVTQTPRYLIKTRGQQVTLSCSPISGHRSVSWYQQTPGQGLQFLFEYFSETQRNKGNFPGRFSGRQFSNSRSEMNVSTLELGDSALYLCASSRDSGSPYNEQFFGPGTRLTVL.

V is TRBV27 and J is TRBJ2-7; 10 nucleotides align to TRBD1. This CDR3 is built from 13 residues. V gave up 5 bases and J gave up 3 bases; unmatched junction bases: 1. Germline CDR1 and CDR2: MNHEY and SMNVEV (reference sequence). The CDR3 sequence: CASSRDRGYEQYF. CDR3 coding DNA: TGTGCCAGCAGTCGGGACAGGGGCTACGAGCAGTACTTC.

The chain is built from TRBV29-1 and TRBJ1-1, with 9 positions matching TRBD1. The V segment lost 3 bases and the J segment 8 bases; nucleotides outside the gene matches: 13. From germline, CDR1 is SQVTM and CDR2 ANQGSEA. This CDR3 is built from 15 residues. CDR3 protein: CSVDPSRQGEQEAFF. The CDR3 nucleotides read TGCAGCGTTGACCCCTCACGACAGGGGGAACAGGAAGCTTTCTTT.

This rearrangement joins TRBV10-3 to TRBJ2-7; 8 nucleotides match TRBD2. The CDR3 has 14 residues. After removal of 6 bases from V and 0 bases from J, the junction contained 4 bases not matched to a gene. Looked up from germline, CDR1 is ENHRY and CDR2 is SYGVKD. The CDR3 loop reads CAISPGLVSYEQYF. CDR3 DNA: TGTGCCATCAGCCCGGGACTAGTCTCCTACGAGCAGTACTTC.